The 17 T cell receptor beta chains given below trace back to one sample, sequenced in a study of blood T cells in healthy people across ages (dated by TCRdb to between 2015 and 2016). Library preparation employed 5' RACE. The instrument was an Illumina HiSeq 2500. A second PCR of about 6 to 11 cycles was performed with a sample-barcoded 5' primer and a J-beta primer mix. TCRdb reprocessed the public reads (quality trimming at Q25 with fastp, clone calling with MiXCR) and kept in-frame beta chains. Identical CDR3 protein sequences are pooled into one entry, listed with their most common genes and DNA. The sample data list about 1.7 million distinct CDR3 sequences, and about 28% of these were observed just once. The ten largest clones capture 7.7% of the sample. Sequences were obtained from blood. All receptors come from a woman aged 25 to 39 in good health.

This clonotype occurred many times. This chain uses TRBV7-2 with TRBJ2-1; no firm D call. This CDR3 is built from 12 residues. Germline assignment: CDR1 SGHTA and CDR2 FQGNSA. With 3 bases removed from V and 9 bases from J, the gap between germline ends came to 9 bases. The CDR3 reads CASSFSRTEQFF. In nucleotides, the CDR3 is TGTGCCAGCAGCTTTAGCCGTACTGAGCAGTTCTTC.

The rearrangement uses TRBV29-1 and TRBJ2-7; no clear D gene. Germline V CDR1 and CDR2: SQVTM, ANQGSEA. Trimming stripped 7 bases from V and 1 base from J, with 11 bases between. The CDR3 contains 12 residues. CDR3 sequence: CSARTESYEQYF. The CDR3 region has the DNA TGCAGCGCTCGGACGGAGTCCTACGAGCAGTACTTC.

The CDR3 DNA follows: TGTGCCAGCAGCCAAGATCTGGGGCTTGTATACCCAATTGCGGAGCAGTACTTC. Translating it yields CASSQDLGLVYPIAEQYF. The rearrangement joins TRBV14 to TRBJ2-7; tentative D call: TRBD1 (5 bases). The V end lost 0 bases, the J end lost 7 bases, and 25 bases lay between the germline ends. The CDR3 sequence is 18 residues long. Germline V CDR1 and CDR2: SGHDN, FVKESK.

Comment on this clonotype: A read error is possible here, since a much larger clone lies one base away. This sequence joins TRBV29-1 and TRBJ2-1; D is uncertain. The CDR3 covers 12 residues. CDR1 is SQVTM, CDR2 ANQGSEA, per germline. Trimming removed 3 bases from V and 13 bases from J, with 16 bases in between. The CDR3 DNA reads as TGCAGCGTTGAGGGCCTTCAAGAGACCCAGTTCTTC. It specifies CSVEGLQETQFF.

CDR3 DNA: TGTGCCAGCAGCTCCCCAGGTTGGGGGAAAGAGACCCAGTACTTC. The encoded protein is CASSSPGWGKETQYF. The chain couples TRBV7-9 to TRBJ2-5, with D perhaps being TRBD1 or TRBD2 (5 bases each). This CDR3 is built from 15 residues. Trimming cost V 4 bases and J 3 bases, with 15 bases left between them. Germline-derived CDR1 and CDR2 are SEHNR and FQNEAQ (reference sequence).

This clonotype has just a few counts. CDR3 DNA: TGTGCCAGCAGCTTGAGCGGGAACTGGGGCTACACCTTC. Translation gives CASSLSGNWGYTF. The chain couples TRBV5-6 to TRBJ1-2; D unclear. In germline, CDR1 is SGHDT, CDR2 YYEEEE. This CDR3 region has 13 residues. V shed 1 base and J shed 8 bases, with 12 bases lying between them.

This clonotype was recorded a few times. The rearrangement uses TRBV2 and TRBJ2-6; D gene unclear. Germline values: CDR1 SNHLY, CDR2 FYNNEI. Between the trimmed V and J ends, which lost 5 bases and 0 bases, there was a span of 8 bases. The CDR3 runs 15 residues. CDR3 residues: CASSRTFSGANVLTF. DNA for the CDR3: TGTGCCAGCAGTAGAACATTCTCTGGGGCCAACGTCCTGACTTTC.

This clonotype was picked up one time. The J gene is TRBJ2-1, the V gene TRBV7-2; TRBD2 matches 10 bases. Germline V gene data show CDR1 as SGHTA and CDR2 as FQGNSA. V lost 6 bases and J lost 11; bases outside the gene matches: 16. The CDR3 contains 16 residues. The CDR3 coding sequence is TGTGCCAGCAGTGACCCGGGACTAGCGTCGGGGGGAAAGCAGTTCTTC. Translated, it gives CASSDPGLASGGKQFF.

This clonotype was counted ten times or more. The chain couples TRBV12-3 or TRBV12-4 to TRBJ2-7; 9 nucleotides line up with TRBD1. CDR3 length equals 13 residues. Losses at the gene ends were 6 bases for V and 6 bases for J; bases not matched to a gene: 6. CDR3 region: CASRIQGASEQYF. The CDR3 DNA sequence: TGTGCCAGCAGGATACAGGGGGCCAGCGAGCAGTACTTC.

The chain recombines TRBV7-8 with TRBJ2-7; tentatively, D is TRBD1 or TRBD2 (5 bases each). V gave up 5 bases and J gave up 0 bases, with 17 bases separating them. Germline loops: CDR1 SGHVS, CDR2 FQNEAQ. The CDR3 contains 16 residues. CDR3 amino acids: CASSGRLGENSYEQYF. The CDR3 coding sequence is TGTGCCAGCAGCGGCCGCTTGGGGGAAAACTCCTACGAGCAGTACTTC.

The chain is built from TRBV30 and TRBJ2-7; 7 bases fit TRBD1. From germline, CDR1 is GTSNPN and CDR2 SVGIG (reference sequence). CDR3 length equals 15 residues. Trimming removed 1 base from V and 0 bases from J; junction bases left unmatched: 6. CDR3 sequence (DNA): TGTGCCTGGAGTGAGGGGACAGCGAACTCCTACGAGCAGTACTTC. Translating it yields CAWSEGTANSYEQYF.

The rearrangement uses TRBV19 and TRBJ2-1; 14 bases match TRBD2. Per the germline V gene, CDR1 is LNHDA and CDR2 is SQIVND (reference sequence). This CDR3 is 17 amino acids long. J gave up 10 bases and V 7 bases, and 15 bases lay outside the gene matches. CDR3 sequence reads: CASTYTPPGLAGVEQFF. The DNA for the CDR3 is TGTGCCAGTACCTATACGCCACCGGGACTAGCGGGAGTCGAGCAGTTCTTC.

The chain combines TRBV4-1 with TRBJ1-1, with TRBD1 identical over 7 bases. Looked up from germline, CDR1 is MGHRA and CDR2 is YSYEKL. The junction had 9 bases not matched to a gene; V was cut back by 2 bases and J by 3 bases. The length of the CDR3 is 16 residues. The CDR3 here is CASSQSRRGLDTEAFF. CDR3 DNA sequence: TGCGCCAGCAGCCAAAGTAGGAGGGGGCTCGACACTGAAGCTTTCTTT.

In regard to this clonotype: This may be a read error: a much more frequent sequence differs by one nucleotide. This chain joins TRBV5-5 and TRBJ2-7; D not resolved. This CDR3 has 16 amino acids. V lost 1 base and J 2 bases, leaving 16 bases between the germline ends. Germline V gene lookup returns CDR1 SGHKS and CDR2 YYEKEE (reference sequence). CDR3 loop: CASSLNETKRTYEQYF. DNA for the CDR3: TGTGCCAGCAGCTTGAACGAGACCAAGAGGACCTACGAGCAGTACTTC.

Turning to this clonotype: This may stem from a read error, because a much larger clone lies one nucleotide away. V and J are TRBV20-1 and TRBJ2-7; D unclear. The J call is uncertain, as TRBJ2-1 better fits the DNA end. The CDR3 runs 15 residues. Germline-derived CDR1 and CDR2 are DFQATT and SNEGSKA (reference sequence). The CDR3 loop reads CSAVTARKPYYEQFF. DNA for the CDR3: TGCAGTGCCGTCACAGCCCGGAAACCTTACTACGAGCAGTTCTTC.

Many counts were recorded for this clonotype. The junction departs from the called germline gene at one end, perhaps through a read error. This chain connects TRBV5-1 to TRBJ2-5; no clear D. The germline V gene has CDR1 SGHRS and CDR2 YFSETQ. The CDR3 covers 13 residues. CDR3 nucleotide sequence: TGTGCCAGCTCATCCACCTCTGAAGAGACCCAGTACTTC. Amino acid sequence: CASSSTSEETQYF.

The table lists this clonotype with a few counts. CDR3 nucleotide sequence: TGTGCCAGCAGTTCCCCCTTGGGGGAGGGCAGAGGTGAGCAGTTCTTC. Translation: CASSSPLGEGRGEQFF. This chain uses TRBV12-3 or TRBV12-4 with TRBJ2-1, with 7 bases identical to TRBD2. With V trimmed by 4 bases and J by 9 bases, 15 bases remained unmatched. This CDR3 has 16 residues.